Presented here are 14 T cell receptor beta chains from one specimen sequenced in a study of T cell responses to AZD1222 COVID-19 vaccine. Clones were read by immunoSEQ multiplex PCR, and TCRdb kept only the in-frame ones, dropping some. The sample consists of tens of thousands of clones, about 74% of them appearing once. The sequences come from peripheral blood, collected on day 0 of AZD1222 vaccination. The receptors were gathered from an adult in good health.

The CDR3: CASSSHPGQFDEQFF. CDR3 in DNA: TGCGCCAGCAGCTCGCATCCGGGACAGTTCGATGAGCAGTTCTTC. The chain couples TRBV5-1 to TRBJ2-1; the match to TRBD1 covers 7 bases. The CDR3 loop spans 15 amino acids. Losses at the gene ends were 3 bases for V and 8 bases for J; bases not matched to a gene: 11. Germline lookup yields CDR1 SGHRS and CDR2 YFSETQ.

Only a few counts were recorded for this clone. V usage is TRBV27 and J usage is TRBJ1-2; 7 nucleotides align to TRBD1. Trimming took 0 bases from V and 4 from J; bases not matched to a gene: 2. CDR3 length: 14 amino acids. CDR1 MNHEY and CDR2 SMNVEV come from the germline V gene (reference sequence). The CDR3 loop reads CASSLSGTVYGYTF. The CDR3 DNA reads TGTGCCAGCAGTTTATCGGGGACAGTCTATGGCTACACCTTC.

The rearrangement uses TRBV3-1 (or the pseudogene TRBV3-2) and TRBJ1-6; TRBD1 might be the D (6 bases). The CDR3 consists of 15 residues. Trimming left V 1 base short and J 7 bases short, with 11 bases between. CDR1 and CDR2 (germline): LGHDT, YNNKEL (reference sequence). CDR3 sequence: CASSQVAGANSPLHF. CDR3 coding DNA: TGTGCCAGCAGCCAAGTCGCAGGGGCAAATTCACCCCTCCACTTT.

The chain recombines TRBV6-4 with TRBJ2-1, with 8 nucleotides matching TRBD2. V lost 7 bases and J lost 9; bases outside the gene matches: 23. This CDR3 spans 18 amino acids. Germline CDR1 reads MRHNA; CDR2 reads SNTAGT. CDR3 in DNA: TGTGCCAGCACGGGCCCCTCCACCGGGGCGGGGGGTGTTAGTGAGCAGTTCTTC. As protein: CASTGPSTGAGGVSEQFF.

This clone occurred a few times. The rearrangement uses TRBV28 and TRBJ2-7; TRBD1 might be the D (5 bases). V lost 3 bases and J 2 bases, leaving 11 bases between the germline ends. The CDR3 runs to 14 residues. Germline-derived CDR1 and CDR2 are MDHEN and SYDVKM. CDR3 protein: CASSFQGSPYEQYV. For the CDR3, the DNA is TGTGCCAGCAGTTTCCAGGGTTCCCCCTACGAGCAGTACGTC.

V is TRBV28 and J is TRBJ2-7, with D possibly matching TRBD1 (5 bases). V lost 3 bases and J lost 6, with 15 bases in between. Looked up from germline, CDR1 is MDHEN and CDR2 is SYDVKM. The CDR3 is made up of 14 amino acids. The CDR3 region has the DNA TGTGCCAGCAGTTTTCGAGGCGAAGGGGCCGAGCAGTACTTC. Translation: CASSFRGEGAEQYF. The full variable domain, in which reference TRBV28 and TRBJ2-7 provide the parts outside the CDR3, is DVKVTQSSRYLVKRTGEKVFLECVQDMDHENMFWYRQDPGLGLRLIYFSYDVKMKEKGDIPEGYSVSREKKERFSLILESASTNQTSMYLCASSFRGEGAEQYFGPGTRLTVT.

The V gene is TRBV29-1, the J gene TRBJ1-2, with no clear D. V dropped 2 bases and J dropped 4 bases, with 14 bases sitting between them. Looked up from germline, CDR1 is SQVTM and CDR2 is ANQGSEA. The CDR3 is 14 residues long. The DNA for the CDR3 is TGCAGCGTTGAAAGGAGGGTGTCTACCTATGGCTACACCTTC. Encoded protein: CSVERRVSTYGYTF. Together with reference TRBV29-1 and TRBJ1-2, the CDR3 gives the full variable domain: SAVISQKPSRDICQRGTSLTIQCQVDSQVTMMFWYRQQPGQSLTLIATANQGSEATYESGFVIDKFPISRPNLTFSTLTVSNMSPEDSSIYLCSVERRVSTYGYTFGSGTRLTVV.

The chain employs TRBV5-5 and TRBJ2-1, with D unclear. The length of the CDR3 is 15 residues. Between the trimmed V and J ends, which lost 4 bases and 0 bases, there was a span of 11 bases. Germline V gives CDR1 SGHKS, CDR2 YYEKEE (reference sequence). Here the CDR3 reads CASSVGLSSYNEQFF. The CDR3 DNA is TGTGCCAGCAGCGTAGGGCTTAGCTCCTACAATGAGCAGTTCTTC. The full variable domain, completed using reference TRBV5-5 and TRBJ2-1, is DAGVTQSPTHLIKTRGQQVTLRCSPISGHKSVSWYQQVLGQGPQFIFQYYEKEERGRGNFPDRFSARQFPNYSSELNVNALLLGDSALYLCASSVGLSSYNEQFFGPGTRLTVL.

The chain is built from TRBV10-1 and TRBJ2-1; D may be TRBD2 (5 bases). Germline CDR1 WNHNN, CDR2 SYGVQD (reference sequence). The V gene lost 3 bases and the J gene lost 2 bases, with 14 bases spanning the gap. CDR3 size: 16 residues. The CDR3 nucleotides are TGCGCCAGCAGTGATAGTAGTAGAGGGACCTACAATGAGCAGTTCTTC. Translated, it gives CASSDSSRGTYNEQFF.

The chain uses TRBV2 and TRBJ2-5; 14 nucleotides agree with TRBD2. The CDR3 totals 16 residues. CDR1 and CDR2 from the germline V gene are SNHLY and FYNNEI. V shed 6 bases and J 5 bases; nucleotides not matched to a gene: 8. Here the CDR3 reads CASRLGTSGSMETQYF. The CDR3 coding sequence is TGTGCCAGCAGGCTAGGGACTAGCGGGAGTATGGAGACCCAGTACTTC.

This clone was detected once. V and J are TRBV20-1 and TRBJ2-1; the D gene is possibly TRBD2 (5 bases). Trimming left V 0 bases short and J 12 bases short, with 9 bases between. Germline V CDR1 and CDR2: DFQATT, SNEGSKA (reference sequence). This CDR3 has 11 residues. In nucleotides, the CDR3 is TGCAGTGCTAGAGATTGGAGGTGGCAGTTCTTC. It codes for CSARDWRWQFF.

This chain connects TRBV19 to TRBJ1-2; no reliable D call. The V gene's germline CDR1 is LNHDA and CDR2 SQIVND (reference sequence). This CDR3 has 13 residues. The V gene lost 7 bases and the J gene lost 4 bases, with 13 bases spanning the gap. The CDR3 nucleotides are TGTGCCAGTACCCCGGGTGACGGCTATGGCTACACCTTC. It encodes CASTPGDGYGYTF.

The V call is TRBV27, the J call TRBJ1-1, with no clear D. V lost 0 bases and J lost 1, with 12 bases in between. In germline, CDR1 is MNHEY, CDR2 SMNVEV (reference sequence). This CDR3 comprises 16 residues. The CDR3 DNA sequence: TGTGCCAGCAGTTTATCCGTCTCGGTTCCGAACACTGAAGCTTTCTTT. Amino acids: CASSLSVSVPNTEAFF.

This chain joins TRBV3-1 (or the pseudogene TRBV3-2) and TRBJ1-3, with D perhaps matching TRBD1 (5 bases). The V end lost 2 bases, the J end lost 0 bases, and 17 bases lay between the germline ends. This CDR3 region has 18 residues. Germline CDR1 is LGHDT and CDR2 is YNNKEL (reference sequence). This CDR3 reads CASSQFWGGASSGNTIYF. Here the CDR3 DNA reads TGTGCCAGCAGCCAATTCTGGGGGGGAGCTAGCTCTGGAAACACCATATATTTT.